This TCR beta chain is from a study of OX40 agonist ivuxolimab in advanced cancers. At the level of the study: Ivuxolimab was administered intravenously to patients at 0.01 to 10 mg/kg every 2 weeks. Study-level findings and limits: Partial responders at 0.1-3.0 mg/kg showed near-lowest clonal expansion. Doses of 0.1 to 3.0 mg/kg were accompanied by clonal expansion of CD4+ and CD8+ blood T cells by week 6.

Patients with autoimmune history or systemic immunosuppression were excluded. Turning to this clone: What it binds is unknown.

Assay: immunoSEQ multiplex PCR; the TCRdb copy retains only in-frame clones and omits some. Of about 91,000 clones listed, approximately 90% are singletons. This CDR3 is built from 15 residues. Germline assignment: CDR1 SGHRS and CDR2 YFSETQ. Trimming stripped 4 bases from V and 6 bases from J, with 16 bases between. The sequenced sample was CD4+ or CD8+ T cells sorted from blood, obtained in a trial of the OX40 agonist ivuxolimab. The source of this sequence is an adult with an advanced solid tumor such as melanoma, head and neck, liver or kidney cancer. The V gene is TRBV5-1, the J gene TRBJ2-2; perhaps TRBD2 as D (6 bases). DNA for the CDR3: TGCGCCAGCAGCCCACTTACGGGAGCCTCCGGGGAGCTGTTTTTT. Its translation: CASSPLTGASGELFF.